Listed below are T cell receptor beta chains from one sample, sequenced in a study of blood T cell repertoires in COVID-19. Libraries were prepared by immunoSEQ multiplex PCR; TCRdb keeps only in-frame clonotypes and omits some of them. The profile covers about 14,000 clones, with 80% to 90% appearing a single time and about 16% taken by the ten largest. Sequencing was carried out using peripheral blood. The origin of the receptors is a man aged 50-59 years with active COVID-19. The CDR3 runs from the conserved cysteine through the conserved F or W. Each record gives: clone size, D gene, V gene, J gene, CDR3 DNA, CDR3 protein. D genes are given only for firm matches. Size tells how often a clone was seen (once, few, many) or the class of an expanded clone, and some rows leave it out.

abundance: once; d_gene: NA; v_gene: TRBV5-1; j_gene: TRBJ1-1; CDR3nt: TGCGCCAGCAGCTCTCGGGACACTGAAGCTTTCTTT; CDR3aa: CASSSRDTEAFF
abundance: NA; d_gene: TRBD2; v_gene: TRBV7-2; j_gene: TRBJ2-2; CDR3nt: TGTGCCAGCAGCTTAAAAAGGCTAGCGGGAAACACCGGGGAGCTGTTTTTT; CDR3aa: CASSLKRLAGNTGELFF
abundance: NA; d_gene: NA; v_gene: TRBV2; j_gene: TRBJ1-2; CDR3nt: TGTGCCAGCAAGGACAGCCTGAAGAACTATGGCTACACCTTC; CDR3aa: CASKDSLKNYGYTF
abundance: NA; d_gene: NA; v_gene: TRBV28; j_gene: TRBJ2-3; CDR3nt: TGTGCCAGCAGTTTGGGGGGGCTCACAGATACGCAGTATTTT; CDR3aa: CASSLGGLTDTQYF
abundance: NA; d_gene: TRBD1; v_gene: TRBV29-1; j_gene: TRBJ2-5; CDR3nt: TGCAGCGTCGACCCACCCGAGGGGGCTGGGGAGACCCAGTACTTC; CDR3aa: CSVDPPEGAGETQYF
abundance: NA; d_gene: TRBD2; v_gene: TRBV19; j_gene: TRBJ2-1; CDR3nt: TGTGCCAGTAGTCCCCTGGGACTAGCGGGAGCCGATGAGCAGTTCTTC; CDR3aa: CASSPLGLAGADEQFF
abundance: NA; d_gene: TRBD2; v_gene: TRBV28; j_gene: TRBJ2-1; CDR3nt: TGTGCCAGCAGTTTATGGTCTAGCGGGAGGTCGAATGAGCAGTTCTTC; CDR3aa: CASSLWSSGRSNEQFF
abundance: NA; d_gene: TRBD1; v_gene: TRBV10-3; j_gene: TRBJ2-7; CDR3nt: TGTGCCATCAGTGGACCGGGACAGGGGTACGAGCAGTACTTC; CDR3aa: CAISGPGQGYEQYF
abundance: NA; d_gene: TRBD1; v_gene: TRBV11-2; j_gene: TRBJ2-1; CDR3nt: TGTGCCAGCAGCATTAACAGGGGGGAGAACAATGAGCAGTTCTTC; CDR3aa: CASSINRGENNEQFF
abundance: NA; d_gene: NA; v_gene: TRBV28; j_gene: TRBJ1-5; CDR3nt: TGTGCCAGCAGTTTGGGCAGGGGCAGCAATCAGCCCCAGCATTTT; CDR3aa: CASSLGRGSNQPQHF
abundance: NA; d_gene: TRBD1; v_gene: TRBV18; j_gene: TRBJ1-2; CDR3nt: TGTGCCAGCTCCCACAGCAGGGGGAATGGCTACACCTTC; CDR3aa: CASSHSRGNGYTF
abundance: NA; d_gene: NA; v_gene: TRBV24-1; j_gene: TRBJ2-7; CDR3nt: TGTGCCACCAGTGGGGCGAGCAGGAACGAGCAGTACTTC; CDR3aa: CATSGASRNEQYF
abundance: NA; d_gene: NA; v_gene: TRBV4-1; j_gene: TRBJ1-1; CDR3nt: TGCGCCAGCAGCCAAGAATTGGTGGGCTGGCGAGAGGCTTTCTTT; CDR3aa: CASSQELVGWREAFF
abundance: NA; d_gene: NA; v_gene: TRBV9; j_gene: TRBJ2-1; CDR3nt: TGTGCCAGCAGCAGGGACTTGAGATCCTACAATGAGCAGTTCTTC; CDR3aa: CASSRDLRSYNEQFF
abundance: NA; d_gene: NA; v_gene: TRBV11-2; j_gene: TRBJ2-7; CDR3nt: TGTGCCAGCAGCTTAAGCAGCGGGGAGCAGTACTTC; CDR3aa: CASSLSSGEQYF
abundance: NA; d_gene: NA; v_gene: TRBV5-1; j_gene: TRBJ1-1; CDR3nt: TGCGCCAGCAGCTTGGCTAGGCAGTCGAACACTGAAGCTTTCTTT; CDR3aa: CASSLARQSNTEAFF
abundance: NA; d_gene: TRBD1; v_gene: TRBV11-1; j_gene: TRBJ2-7; CDR3nt: TGTGCCAGCAGCCAGGACAGGGCTTCCTACGAGCAGTACTTC; CDR3aa: CASSQDRASYEQYF
abundance: NA; d_gene: NA; v_gene: TRBV3-1/TRBV3-2; j_gene: TRBJ2-7; CDR3nt: TGTGCCAGCAGCTGGAGACCGTCCTACGAGCAGTACTTC; CDR3aa: CASSWRPSYEQYF
abundance: NA; d_gene: TRBD1; v_gene: TRBV20-1; j_gene: TRBJ1-2; CDR3nt: TGCAGTGCTAACAGGGGGTATGGCTACACCTTC; CDR3aa: CSANRGYGYTF